Described below is a single T cell receptor beta chain sequence and its context. In assigning cohorts, the study relied on participant-reported clinical history. In Cohort 3, a recovered donor had either two negative PCRs, clearance, or symptom resolution. Sequencing used immunoSEQ multiplex PCR; TCRdb keeps in-frame clones, though not all of them. The sample yields approximately 170,000 clones, around four fifths seen once. The CDR3 has 13 residues. V dropped 6 bases and J dropped 3; count of bases not matched to a gene: 4. Per germline, CDR1 ENHRY and CDR2 SYGVKD. This sample was taken from a study of blood T cell repertoires in COVID-19. Study as a whole: Sample material is recorded as cDNA or gDNA derived from T cells, B-cell-depleted T cells, or PBMCs.

The chain uses TRBV10-3 and TRBJ1-2; 7 positions agree with TRBD1. This clonotype was sampled from a woman aged 45-65 years who had recovered from COVID-19. Material for sequencing was PBMCs or T cells enriched from blood (not recorded which). The CDR3 reads CAISPTGDYGYTF. The CDR3 region has the DNA TGTGCCATCAGCCCCACAGGGGACTATGGCTACACCTTC.